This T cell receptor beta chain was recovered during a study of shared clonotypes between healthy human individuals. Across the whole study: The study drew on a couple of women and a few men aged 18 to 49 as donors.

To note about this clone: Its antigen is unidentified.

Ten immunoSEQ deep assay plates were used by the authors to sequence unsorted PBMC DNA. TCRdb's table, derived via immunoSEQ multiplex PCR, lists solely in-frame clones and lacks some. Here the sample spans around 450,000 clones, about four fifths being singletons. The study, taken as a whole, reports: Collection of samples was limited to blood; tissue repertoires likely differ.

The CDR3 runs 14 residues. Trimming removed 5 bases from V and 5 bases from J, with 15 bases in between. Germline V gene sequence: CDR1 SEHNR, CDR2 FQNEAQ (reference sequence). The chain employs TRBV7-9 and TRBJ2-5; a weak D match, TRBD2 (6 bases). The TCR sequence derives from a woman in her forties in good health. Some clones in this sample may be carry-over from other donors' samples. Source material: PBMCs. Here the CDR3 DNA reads TGTGCCAGCAGCCACCGGAGGGGAGGCGAGACCCAGTACTTC. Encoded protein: CASSHRRGGETQYF.